This T cell receptor (beta chain) is drawn from a study of chemoradiotherapy in HPV16-positive cancers. For the study at large: A couple of HPV16-positive patients' cells yielded candidate HPV-specific clones and common motifs.

The method was immunoSEQ multiplex PCR; TCRdb's version includes in-frame clones alone and lacks a portion of them. The sample comprises roughly 39,000 clones, roughly 77% of which are singletons, and 4.5% to 5.5% rests with the top ten. This clone was seen a few times. What it recognizes is unknown. Between the trimmed V and J ends, which lost 1 base and 1 base, there was a span of 6 bases. This CDR3 region has 15 residues. Germline CDR1 and CDR2: SGHNT and YYREEE (reference sequence). General observations from the study: Non-HPV-specific T cells did not expand in tumors during treatment, whereas candidate HPV-specific clones and E7-related motifs did.

This TCR came from a human donor with HPV-associated anogenital cancer. The chain carries TRBV5-4 and TRBJ1-6; unclear D gene. The sample consisted of blood, taken from a patient who underwent chemoradiotherapy. CDR3 protein: CASSLLVSYNSPLHF. The CDR3, as DNA: TGTGCCAGCAGCTTGCTGGTATCCTATAATTCACCCCTCCACTTT.